This T cell receptor (beta chain) was found in a study of shared clonotypes between healthy human individuals. Study-wide background: Contributing individuals were two females and a few males aged 18 to 49.

Naive CD8 populations comprised CD45RO-negative cells positively selected for CCR7, excluding terminally differentiated effector memory CD45RA+ cells. HIV-negative, healthy adults without recent acute infections or vaccinations were the donors. This clone was detected a few times. What it binds is unknown. The germline gives CDR1 SQVTM, CDR2 ANQGSEA. Trimming left V 7 bases short and J 4 bases short, with 10 bases between. CDR3 length equals 11 residues. Sequencing was performed with immunoSEQ multiplex PCR; in TCRdb, only in-frame clones are kept and a portion is missing. The table shows a few million clones, with over 85% occurring only once. Overall study findings and caveats: Sampling used blood alone; tissue repertoires probably differ. Naive subsets tended to show greater estimated richness than memory subsets.

The TCR comes from a man aged 18 to 29 in good health. Some clones in this sample may be carry-over from other donors' samples. Sequencing was performed on naive CD8+ T cells from PBMCs. The V and J genes are TRBV29-1 and TRBJ1-2; D possibly corresponds to TRBD1 (5 bases). CDR3 sequence reads: CSAQGSYGYTF. The CDR3 region has the DNA TGCAGCGCGCAGGGTAGCTATGGCTACACCTTC.